The sequence of this T cell receptor beta chain was determined in a study of blood T cell repertoires in COVID-19. Study information: The samples span acute and convalescent COVID-19 from the United States, Italy and Spain. T cells, B-cell-depleted T cells, or PBMCs supplied cDNA or gDNA.

Trimming cost V 4 bases and J 9 bases, with 19 bases left between them. Germline V gene lookup returns CDR1 SGHVS and CDR2 FQNEAQ. The CDR3 length is 15 residues. In the original workflow: How many nucleated cells were present was estimated from reference gene primer amplification. The protocol was immunoSEQ multiplex PCR, while the TCRdb copy is restricted to in-frame clones and leaves out a portion. The DNA gave D and trimming, while V, J and clone size come from that table. This table has fewer than 150,000 clones, about 80% appearing once. The TCR originated in a human donor in a cohort sampled during active COVID-19. Sequenced input: peripheral blood. V is TRBV7-8 and J is TRBJ2-1, with D maybe TRBD1 (6 bases). Here the CDR3 DNA reads TGTGCCAGCAGCTCCACCCCGGGACACTCCGGTGAGCAGTTCTTC. This sequence encodes CASSSTPGHSGEQFF.